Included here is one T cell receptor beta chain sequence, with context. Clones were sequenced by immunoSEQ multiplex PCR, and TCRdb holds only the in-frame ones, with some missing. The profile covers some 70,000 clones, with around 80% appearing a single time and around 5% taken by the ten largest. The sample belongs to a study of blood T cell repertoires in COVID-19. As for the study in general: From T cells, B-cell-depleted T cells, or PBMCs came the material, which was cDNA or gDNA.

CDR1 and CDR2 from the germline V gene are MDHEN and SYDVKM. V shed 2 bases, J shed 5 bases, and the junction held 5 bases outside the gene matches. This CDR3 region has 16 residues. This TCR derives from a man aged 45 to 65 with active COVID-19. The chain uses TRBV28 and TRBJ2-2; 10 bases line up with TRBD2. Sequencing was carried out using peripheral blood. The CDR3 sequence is CASSLIASGSTGELFF. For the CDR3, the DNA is TGTGCCAGCAGTTTAATAGCTAGCGGGAGTACCGGGGAGCTGTTTTTT.